This TCR beta chain stems from a study of glioma-infiltrating T cells. Amplification of TCR alpha and beta CDR3 regions from RNA used iRepertoire nested multiplex PCR. TCRdb redid the calling of the multiplex PCR reads with MiXCR, one entry per CDR3 protein. This sample has around 93,000 distinct CDR3 sequences, with approximately 42% found just once. Study-wide results and caveats: Tissue-blood divergence was below expectation in non-neoplastic patients, above in gliomas. CDR3 overlap between tissue and blood was very small.

A note on this clonotype: Its antigen is still unknown. One junction end disagrees with the germline gene, perhaps due to a read error.

The CDR3 totals 13 residues. The germline V gene encodes CDR1 SGHNT and CDR2 YYREEE (reference sequence). This TCR derives from a human donor with low-grade glioma or glioblastoma, undergoing nonglioma brain surgery, or in good health (not recorded which). The chain joins TRBV5-4 to TRBJ2-2, with a weak D call TRBD2 (5 bases). The sample was glioma tissue, nonneoplastic brain tissue, or PBMCs (not recorded which). CDR3 in DNA: TGTGCCAGCAGTCTCGACTACACCGCGGAGCTGCTTTTT. Amino acids: CASSLDYTAELLF. The full variable domain, in which reference TRBV5-4 and TRBJ2-2 provide the parts outside the CDR3, is ETGVTQSPTHLIKTRGQQVTLRCSSQSGHNTVSWYQQALGQGPQFIFQYYREEENGRGNFPPRFSGLQFPNYSSELNVNALELDDSALYLCASSLDYTAELLFGEGSRLTVL.